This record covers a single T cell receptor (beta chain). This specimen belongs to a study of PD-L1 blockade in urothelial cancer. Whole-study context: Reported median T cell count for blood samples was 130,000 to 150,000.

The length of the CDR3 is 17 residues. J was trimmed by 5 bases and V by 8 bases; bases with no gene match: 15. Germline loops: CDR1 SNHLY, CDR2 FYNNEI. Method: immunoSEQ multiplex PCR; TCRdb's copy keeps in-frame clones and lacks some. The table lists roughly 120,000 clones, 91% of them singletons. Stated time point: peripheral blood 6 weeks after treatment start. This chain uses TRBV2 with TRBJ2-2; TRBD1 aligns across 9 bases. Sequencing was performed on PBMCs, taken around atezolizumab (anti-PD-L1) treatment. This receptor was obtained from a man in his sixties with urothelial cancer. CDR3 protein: CASGTPIGTGMTGELFF. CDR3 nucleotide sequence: TGTGCCAGCGGGACACCCATCGGGACAGGGATGACCGGGGAGCTGTTTTTT. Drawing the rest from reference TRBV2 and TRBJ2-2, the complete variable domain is EPEVTQTPSHQVTQMGQEVILRCVPISNHLYFYWYRQILGQKVEFLVSFYNNEISEKSEIFDDQFSVERPDGSNFTLKIRSTKLEDSAMYFCASGTPIGTGMTGELFFGEGSRLTVL.